This T cell receptor (beta chain) comes out of a study of early T cells in non-severe SARS-CoV-2 infection. Turning to the study itself: Whole-blood bulk RNA, unsorted, was sequenced, and chains were unpaired.

Whole-study findings and limits: Anti-spike CD8 responses were favored by VDJdb matching, which missed private and CD4 specificities.

Individual cDNA molecules each received unique molecular identifiers attached to them. TCRdb processed the 5' RACE reads anew with MiXCR; each CDR3 protein has one entry. The sample contains under 70,000 distinct CDR3 sequences, around 5.7% of which appear only once. Trimming removed 2 bases from V and 7 bases from J, with 14 bases in between. The CDR3 is 15 amino acids. Germline V gene data show CDR1 as WSHSY and CDR2 as SAAADI. This clonotype was counted many times. Its antigen is still unknown. The sample here was whole blood, taken at baseline. This TCR derives from an adult who was a healthcare worker with PCR-confirmed SARS-CoV-2 infection or an uninfected control (not recorded which). The chain has TRBV10-2 and TRBJ1-4; TRBD1 might be the D (6 bases). CDR3 bases: TGCGCCAGCAGTGAGGGGGGGGACATGGTTGAAAAACTGTTTTTT. Residues: CASSEGGDMVEKLFF.